This is a list of T cell receptor beta chains from one sample in a study of blood T cells in healthy people across ages. TCRdb analysed the 5' RACE reads with MiXCR anew, one entry per CDR3 protein. This sample yields around 800,000 distinct CDR3 sequences, of which about 62% are seen a single time; about 30% belongs to the top ten. The source material was blood. The source of these receptors is a young man in good health. CDR3s leave out the opening cysteine and the closing phenylalanine or tryptophan. For some rows the clone size is stated as once, few or many, or as a class when expanded; others skip it.

abundance,v_gene,CDR3aa
-,TRBV4-3,ASSQDSGGSYNEQF
once,TRBV5-1,ASRQGVANSPLH
-,TRBV6-1,ASSAVGDGYT
-,TRBV12-3/TRBV12-4,ASRPLGGTGPNTQY
few,TRBV10-3,AISGREYNEQF
-,TRBV27,ASSLSLTGGFYNEQF
once,TRBV20-1,SARETSGQDTQY
once,TRBV4-3,ASSLGETVAQETQY
-,TRBV29-1,SVEVEYEQY
once,TRBV20-1,SARASGPASYEQY
-,TRBV12-3/TRBV12-4,ASSFRTATYEQY
few,TRBV25-1,ASSETDRGHYGYT
-,TRBV20-1,SASAGPQETQY
-,TRBV20-1,SAGGTSGAKDTQY
-,TRBV4-3,ASSQDALPRTMNTEAF
-,TRBV20-1,SASRWVELGDEQY
-,TRBV12-3/TRBV12-4,ASSLMGADNSPPH
-,TRBV29-1,SVRTGGNSPLH
-,TRBV6-1,ASISGAGGEQF
once,TRBV20-1,SAPGPGLQGILAKNIQY
-,TRBV4-2,ASSPSLQGAIQPQH
-,TRBV20-1,SAMDRAFNQPQH
-,TRBV7-2,ASSFGRSSGNTLY
few,TRBV4-2,ASSQEQGHLNQPQH